This is a list of T cell receptor beta chains from one sample in a study of blood T cells in healthy people across ages. TCRdb analysed the 5' RACE reads with MiXCR anew, one entry per CDR3 protein. The sample lists about 780,000 distinct CDR3 sequences, around half occurring once. Sequenced material: blood. The receptors were gathered from a man aged 80 or over in good health. Each CDR3 is given with its conserved first and last residue. Fields, in order: J gene, V gene, clone size, D gene, CDR3 DNA, CDR3 protein. A D gene is named only where the DNA matches it firmly. Part of the rows lack a size; the others show once, few, many or a class for expanded clones.

TRBJ1-1 | TRBV12-3/TRBV12-4 | - | - | TGTGCCAGCAGTCGCGTTTTTGGGGGCACTGAAGCTTTCTTT | CASSRVFGGTEAFF
TRBJ2-2 | TRBV5-1 | - | - | TGCGCCAGCAGCTTGGATTGGGGGGGCGCCGGGGAGCTGTTTTTT | CASSLDWGGAGELFF
TRBJ2-5 | TRBV27 | - | TRBD2 | TGTGCCAGCAGTCTGATAGCGGGAGGGCCGCAGACCCAGTACTTC | CASSLIAGGPQTQYF
TRBJ2-1 | TRBV27 | many | TRBD2 | TGTGCCAGCAGTTTCGGACTAGCTGGTATCGATGAGCAGTTCTTC | CASSFGLAGIDEQFF
TRBJ2-3 | TRBV3-1 | few | TRBD1 | TGTGCCAGCAGCCTAGGCCCGGACAGGGACCTGGATACGCAGTATTTT | CASSLGPDRDLDTQYF
TRBJ2-2 | TRBV18 | - | - | TGTGCCAGCTCACCAGGGGGTACCGGCGGGGAGCTGTTTTTT | CASSPGGTGGELFF
TRBJ2-3 | TRBV7-2 | - | TRBD2 | TGTGCCAGCAGCCCTAGCGGGAGGGCCTCTTCAGATACGCAGTATTTT | CASSPSGRASSDTQYF
TRBJ2-4 | TRBV6-6 | - | - | TGTGCCAGCAGTTACTCGAACTCAGGGGACTACGGGCAGTACTTC | CASSYSNSGDYGQYF
TRBJ2-1 | TRBV5-1 | - | TRBD2 | TGCGCCAGCAGCCCCGGTCCTAGCGGGAGGGTTATAAATGAGCAGTTCTTC | CASSPGPSGRVINEQFF
TRBJ2-7 | TRBV29-1 | - | - | TGCAGCGTTGAAGGTAAAGGGACGTACGAGCAGTACTTC | CSVEGKGTYEQYF
TRBJ2-7 | TRBV5-1 | many | - | TGCGCCAGCACCCCTGCGGGATCCTACGAGCAGTACTTC | CASTPAGSYEQYF
TRBJ1-6 | TRBV2 | - | - | TGTGCCAGCAGTGAGCAGGGGTCAGATTCACCCCTCCACTTT | CASSEQGSDSPLHF
TRBJ2-1 | TRBV9 | - | TRBD2 | TGTGCCAGCAGCGTCGGGACTAGCGTTTACAATGAGCAGTTCTTC | CASSVGTSVYNEQFF
TRBJ2-7 | TRBV2 | many | TRBD1 | TGTGCCAAAGGGGGACAGTCCTCCTACGAGCAGTACTTC | CAKGGQSSYEQYF
TRBJ2-7 | TRBV4-1 | - | - | TGCGCCAGCAGCCAACTCCCTGCAGGGATGAAACTCTACGAGCAGTACTTC | CASSQLPAGMKLYEQYF
TRBJ2-7 | TRBV29-1 | many | TRBD1 | TGCAGCGGCAGGGACAGCAAATACGAGCAGTACTTC | CSGRDSKYEQYF
TRBJ2-7 | TRBV4-3 | - | - | TGCGCCAGCAGCCAAGATGGTTCCAGGGCCTACGAGCAGTACTTC | CASSQDGSRAYEQYF
TRBJ1-6 | TRBV7-2 | - | - | TGTGCCAGCAGCCCGCCTCCCGCTGGCGGGAATTCACCCCTCCACTTT | CASSPPPAGGNSPLHF
TRBJ1-2 | TRBV20-1 | few | - | TGCAGTGCTAGAGATTGGGGTGAAGGGGAAGGCTACACCTTC | CSARDWGEGEGYTF
TRBJ2-6 | TRBV7-2 | - | - | TGTGCCAGCAGCCTCGAGGGGGGACAGATCAACGTCCTGACTTTC | CASSLEGGQINVLTF
TRBJ2-1 | TRBV29-1 | - | - | TGCAGCGTTGTTGCGAGTTACAATGAGCAGTTCTTC | CSVVASYNEQFF
TRBJ2-7 | TRBV6-1 | - | - | TGTGCCAGCCATTCCTACGAGCAGTACTTC | CASHSYEQYF
TRBJ2-7 | TRBV14 | - | - | TGTGCCAGCAGCCAAGCTCGGCCCTTCGAGCAGTACTTC | CASSQARPFEQYF
TRBJ2-5 | TRBV11-1 | few | TRBD1 | TGTGCCAGCAGCCAAAGAGGGACAGATCAAGAGACCCAGTACTTC | CASSQRGTDQETQYF
TRBJ1-2 | TRBV20-1 | - | - | TGCAGTGCTGTATCCAGGGGTAACTATGGCTACACCTTC | CSAVSRGNYGYTF
TRBJ1-1 | TRBV19 | few | TRBD1 | TGTGCCAGTGGACAGGGAAACACTGAAGCTTTCTTT | CASGQGNTEAFF
TRBJ2-2 | TRBV9 | - | - | TGTGCCAGCAGCGTTAGTTCAGGGAAACCCGGGGAGCTGTTTTTT | CASSVSSGKPGELFF
TRBJ2-5 | TRBV6-1 | - | TRBD2 | TGTGCCAGCAGTGCGCCGGGACTAGCGGGAGTTCCGCGCGGGCAGTACTTC | CASSAPGLAGVPRGQYF
TRBJ2-1 | TRBV6-1 | - | TRBD2 | TGTGCCAGCAGTACCGCCGGGACTAGCGGGGGACCTAAAGAGCAGTTCTTC | CASSTAGTSGGPKEQFF
TRBJ1-5 | TRBV4-2 | many | - | TGTGCCAGCAGCCAAGATATGGACCCAGGGCTCGCGACTCATCAGCCCCAGCATTTT | CASSQDMDPGLATHQPQHF
TRBJ2-5 | TRBV6-5 | - | - | TGTGCCGGCAGTTACTCGGATGGAGAGACCCAGTACTTC | CAGSYSDGETQYF
TRBJ1-4 | TRBV15 | - | TRBD1 | TGTGCCACCCGGGGGACAGGGGGCAGTGAAAAACTGTTTTTT | CATRGTGGSEKLFF
TRBJ2-1 | TRBV14 | - | - | TGTGCCAGCAGCCCCCGAACCCTGCGCAATGAGCAGTTCTTC | CASSPRTLRNEQFF
TRBJ1-2 | TRBV25-1 | many | - | TGTGCCAGCAGAGGTGGGGAGTATGGCTACACCTTC | CASRGGEYGYTF
TRBJ1-2 | TRBV27 | - | TRBD1 | TGTGCCAGCAGTCAACAGGGGGTAGACTATGGCTACACCTTC | CASSQQGVDYGYTF
TRBJ2-5 | TRBV5-1 | - | TRBD1 | TGCGCCAGCAGCTGGGGGCAGGGGGCATCATACGATGAGCAGTACTTC | CASSWGQGASYDEQYF
TRBJ2-6 | TRBV7-3 | - | - | TGTGCCAGCAGCTTAGTTCCGGGCTCTGGGGCCAACGTCCTGACTTTC | CASSLVPGSGANVLTF
TRBJ1-4 | TRBV30 | - | TRBD1 | TGTGCCTGGAATCGGGGACAGGGGGGGGAAAAACTGTTTTTT | CAWNRGQGGEKLFF
TRBJ2-4 | TRBV2 | - | TRBD1 | TGTGCCAGCAGTGAGTTCGGACAGGGGGGGACTTTAGCCAAAAACATTCAGTACTTC | CASSEFGQGGTLAKNIQYF
TRBJ2-3 | TRBV25-1 | many | - | TGTGCCTTTATTGAGCCGGATAGCACAGATACGCAGTATTTT | CAFIEPDSTDTQYF
TRBJ1-1 | TRBV9 | - | - | TGTGCCAGCAGCGTAGTACCGGGGCCGAACACTGAAGCTTTCTTT | CASSVVPGPNTEAFF
TRBJ2-7 | TRBV13 | - | - | TGTGCCAGCAGCTTAGTAACAGCGGGTCGATACGAGCAGTACTTC | CASSLVTAGRYEQYF
TRBJ1-2 | TRBV9 | - | - | TGTGCCAGCAGCGACACTACAGGAAAAGCTAACTATGGCTACACCTTC | CASSDTTGKANYGYTF
TRBJ1-1 | TRBV20-1 | - | - | TGCGGTGCTAGCCTCTCGGCGAGGGTGGCTGAAGCTTTCTTT | CGASLSARVAEAFF
TRBJ2-5 | TRBV5-1 | - | TRBD2 | TGCGCCAGCAGCCCCGGACTAGCGGGGTGGGAGACCCAGTACTTC | CASSPGLAGWETQYF
TRBJ2-7 | TRBV4-2 | - | - | TGTGCCAGCAGCCTACCTGCGGGGCGCGACGAGCAGTACTTC | CASSLPAGRDEQYF
TRBJ2-7 | TRBV7-6 | - | TRBD1 | TGTGCCAGCAGCTTAGCGGTTAACAGGGGGCAATATCTCTACGAGCAGTACTTC | CASSLAVNRGQYLYEQYF
TRBJ2-1 | TRBV28 | - | - | TGTGCCAGCAGTTTTGCCGGGACTCCCTCCTACAATGAGCAGTTCTTC | CASSFAGTPSYNEQFF
TRBJ1-5 | TRBV20-1 | - | - | TGCAGTGCTAGAGATCCCCTGGGGCAGCCCCAGCATTTT | CSARDPLGQPQHF
TRBJ2-1 | TRBV5-1 | - | - | TGCGCCAGCAGCTTGGCCCAGCGGGCCCTCAATGAGCAGTTCTTC | CASSLAQRALNEQFF
TRBJ2-3 | TRBV2 | once | - | TGTGCCAGCAGCCAAGGAACTGGTAGCCAGGCGGATACGCAGTATTTT | CASSQGTGSQADTQYF
TRBJ2-3 | TRBV15 | - | - | TGTGCCACCAGCAGAGTAGAGGCTGGAAATACGCAGTATTTT | CATSRVEAGNTQYF
TRBJ2-1 | TRBV11-2 | - | TRBD2 | TGTGCCAGCAGCTTAGGGACTAGCGAAGAGACCCAGTTCTTC | CASSLGTSEETQFF
TRBJ2-1 | TRBV12-1 | few | - | TGTGCCAGCAGCCTTGGCGTGGGGCTAGCGGGAGGGCCTAGGTATGAGCAGTTCTTC | CASSLGVGLAGGPRYEQFF
TRBJ2-5 | TRBV10-3 | - | - | TGTGCCATCAGCGACGGTCGGGGGGCGCGGGAGACCCAGTACTTC | CAISDGRGARETQYF
TRBJ2-1 | TRBV7-2 | - | - | TGTGCCAGCAGCGCACAAACGACAGGAAAGCAGTTCTTC | CASSAQTTGKQFF
TRBJ2-7 | TRBV9 | few | - | TGTGCCAGCAGCGTAGATGGGACGGAGTTCTACGAGCAGTACTTC | CASSVDGTEFYEQYF
TRBJ2-3 | TRBV6-5 | few | TRBD1 | TGTGCCAGCAGCAGGACAGGGTATTTGGCAGATACGCAGTATTTT | CASSRTGYLADTQYF
TRBJ2-1 | TRBV28 | - | TRBD2 | TGTGCCAGCAGTTTATTCTCTGATGATCCTAGCGGTATGGGGGAGACCCAGTTCTTC | CASSLFSDDPSGMGETQFF
TRBJ1-2 | TRBV27 | - | TRBD1 | TGTGCCAGCAGTCCTACAGGGGGTGGGGGCTACACCTTC | CASSPTGGGGYTF